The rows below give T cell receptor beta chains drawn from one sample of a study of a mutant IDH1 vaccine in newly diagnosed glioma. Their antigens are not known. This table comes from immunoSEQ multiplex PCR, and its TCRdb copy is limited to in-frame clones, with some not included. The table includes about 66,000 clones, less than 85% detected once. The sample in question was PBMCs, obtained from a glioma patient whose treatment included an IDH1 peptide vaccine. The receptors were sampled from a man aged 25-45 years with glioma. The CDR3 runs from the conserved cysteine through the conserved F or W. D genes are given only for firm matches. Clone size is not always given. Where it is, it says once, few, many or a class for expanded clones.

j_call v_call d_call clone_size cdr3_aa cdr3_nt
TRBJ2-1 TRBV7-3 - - CASSLRGRSGWDSPHEQFF TGTGCCAGCAGCTTAAGAGGTAGGAGTGGGTGGGACTCCCCACATGAGCAGTTCTTC
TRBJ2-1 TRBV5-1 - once CASSGVTYNEQFF TGCGCCAGCAGCGGGGTAACCTACAATGAGCAGTTCTTC
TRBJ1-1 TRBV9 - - CASSVAPQLNTEAFF TGTGCCAGCAGCGTAGCTCCCCAGCTGAACACTGAAGCTTTCTTT
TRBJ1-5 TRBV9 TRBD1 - CASSPNRGLGQPQHF TGTGCCAGCAGCCCAAACAGGGGTCTGGGTCAGCCCCAGCATTTT
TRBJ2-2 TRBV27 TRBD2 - CASGGVPSDGELFF TGTGCCAGCGGGGGGGTTCCAAGCGACGGGGAGCTGTTTTTT
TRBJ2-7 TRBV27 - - CATRRSYSYEQCF TGTGCCACGCGGAGGAGCTACTCCTACGAGCAGTGCTTC
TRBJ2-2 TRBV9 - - CASSVYQGPARAGELFF TGTGCCAGCAGCGTATACCAGGGGCCAGCACGCGCCGGGGAGCTGTTTTTT
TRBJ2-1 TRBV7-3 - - CASSLDPRYNEQFF TGTGCCAGCAGCTTAGACCCCCGATACAATGAGCAGTTCTTC
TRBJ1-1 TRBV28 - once CASSLSHREGTEAFF TGTGCCAGCAGTTTATCTCACAGGGAGGGGACTGAAGCTTTCTTT
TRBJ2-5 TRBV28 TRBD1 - CASSLKRDRGLRETQYF TGTGCCAGCAGTTTAAAGCGAGACAGGGGGCTTAGAGAGACCCAGTACTTC
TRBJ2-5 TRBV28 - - CASSPGGGQETQYF TGTGCCAGCAGCCCAGGGGGAGGTCAAGAGACCCAGTACTTC
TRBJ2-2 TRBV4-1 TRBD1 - CASSRGLTGGSGELFF TGCGCCAGCAGCCGTGGACTAACAGGGGGCTCCGGGGAGCTGTTTTTT
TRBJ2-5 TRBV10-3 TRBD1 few CAISDGTGANTQYF TGTGCCATCAGTGACGGGACAGGCGCTAATACCCAGTACTTC
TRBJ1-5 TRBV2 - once CASSERWGSQPQHF TGTGCCAGCAGTGAGAGGTGGGGTTCTCAGCCCCAGCATTTT
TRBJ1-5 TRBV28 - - CASSLYAGQGQPQHF TGTGCCAGCAGTTTATATGCAGGGCAAGGCCAGCCCCAGCATTTT
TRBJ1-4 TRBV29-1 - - CSGKWTEEKLFF TGCAGCGGTAAATGGACGGAGGAAAAACTGTTTTTT
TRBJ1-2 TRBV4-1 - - CASSQDIEDTSYGYTF TGCGCCAGCAGCCAAGATATCGAGGACACCTCGTATGGCTACACCTTC
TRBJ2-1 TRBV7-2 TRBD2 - CASSLGGLAGSVDEQFF TGTGCCAGCAGCTTAGGTGGACTAGCGGGGTCGGTCGATGAGCAGTTCTTC
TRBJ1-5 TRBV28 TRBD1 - CASSPQGAWGQPQHF TGTGCCAGCAGCCCCCAGGGGGCTTGGGGTCAGCCCCAGCATTTT
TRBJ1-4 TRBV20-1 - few CSAAVEGQFF TGCAGTGCTGCCGTAGAGGGGCAGTTTTTT
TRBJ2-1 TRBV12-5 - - CASGSGLHEGNEQFF TGTGCTAGTGGTTCCGGACTCCACGAGGGCAATGAGCAGTTCTTC
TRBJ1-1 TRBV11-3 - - CASSLALLSDHLGEDTEAFF TGTGCCAGCAGCTTAGCCCTCCTCTCGGACCATTTAGGGGAGGACACTGAAGCTTTCTTT
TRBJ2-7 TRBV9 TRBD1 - CASSALRTGSEQYF TGTGCCAGCAGCGCCCTTAGGACAGGGAGCGAGCAGTACTTC
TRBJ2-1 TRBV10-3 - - CATRGSEDEQFF TGTGCCACGCGGGGCTCAGAGGATGAGCAGTTCTTC
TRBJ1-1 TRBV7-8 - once CASSLALARYSVMNTEAFF TGTGCCAGCAGCTTAGCGCTGGCACGGTATTCAGTCATGAACACTGAAGCTTTCTTT
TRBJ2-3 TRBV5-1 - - CASSLDGQSTDTQYF TGCGCCAGCAGCTTGGACGGACAGAGCACAGATACGCAGTATTTT
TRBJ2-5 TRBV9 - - CASSVLGSRVQETQYF TGTGCCAGCAGCGTTCTTGGATCCCGAGTCCAAGAGACCCAGTACTTC
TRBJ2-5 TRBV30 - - CAWRLQETQYF TGTGCCTGGAGACTCCAAGAGACCCAGTACTTC
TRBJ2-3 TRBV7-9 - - CASTPQGGTDTQYF TGTGCCAGCACCCCACAAGGAGGTACAGATACGCAGTATTTT
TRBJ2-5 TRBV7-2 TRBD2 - CASSPSGLAGQETQYF TGTGCCAGCAGCCCCTCTGGACTAGCGGGCCAAGAGACCCAGTACTTC
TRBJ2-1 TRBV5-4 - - CASSPPAGYYNEQFF TGTGCCAGCAGCCCCCCCGCGGGGTATTACAATGAGCAGTTCTTC
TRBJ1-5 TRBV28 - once CASSLRQVNQPQHF TGTGCCAGCAGTTTACGTCAAGTCAATCAGCCCCAGCATTTT
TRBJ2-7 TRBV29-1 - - CSVASGSYEQYF TGCAGCGTTGCTTCAGGTTCCTACGAGCAGTACTTC
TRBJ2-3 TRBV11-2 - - CASSLDLPSFTDTQYF TGTGCCAGCAGCTTAGATCTCCCCTCTTTCACAGATACGCAGTATTTT
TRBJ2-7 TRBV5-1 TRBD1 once CASSGNPGQGAYEQYF TGCGCCAGCAGCGGAAACCCGGGACAGGGGGCCTACGAGCAGTACTTC
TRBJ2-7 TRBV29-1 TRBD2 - CSIRPAGPHEQYF TGCAGCATCCGACCAGCGGGGCCCCACGAGCAGTACTTC
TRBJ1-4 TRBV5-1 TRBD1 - CASSSGPGGKMSEKLFF TGCGCCAGCAGCTCGGGGCCAGGGGGAAAAATGTCTGAAAAACTGTTTTTT
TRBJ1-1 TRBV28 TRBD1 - CASSFRPGQGNPEAFF TGTGCCAGCAGTTTCAGGCCGGGACAGGGAAATCCTGAAGCTTTCTTT
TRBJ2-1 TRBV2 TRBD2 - CASSYTSGSVNEQFF TGTGCCAGCAGCTATACTAGCGGGAGTGTCAATGAGCAGTTCTTC
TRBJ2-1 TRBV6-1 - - CASRYRDFDEQFF TGTGCCAGCAGATACAGGGATTTCGATGAGCAGTTCTTC
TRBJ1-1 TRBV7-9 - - CASSLERLILTEAFF TGTGCCAGCAGCTTGGAGCGGCTCATCCTCACTGAAGCTTTCTTT
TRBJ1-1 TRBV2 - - CASTLGWKTEAFF TGTGCCAGCACGCTGGGTTGGAAAACTGAAGCTTTCTTT
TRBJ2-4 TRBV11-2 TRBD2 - CASSLSGSVNIQYF TGTGCCAGCAGCTTAAGCGGGAGTGTGAACATTCAGTACTTC
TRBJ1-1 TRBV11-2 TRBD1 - CASSSVRGRKAFF TGTGCCAGCAGCTCCGTCAGGGGGCGAAAAGCTTTCTTT
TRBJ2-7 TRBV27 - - CASSLAGRVPAEQYF TGTGCCAGCAGTTTGGCCGGACGGGTCCCGGCGGAGCAGTACTTC
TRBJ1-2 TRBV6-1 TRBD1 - CASSRDSNYGYTF TGTGCCAGCAGCCGGGACAGTAACTATGGCTACACCTTC
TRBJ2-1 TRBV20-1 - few CSGSSYNEQFF TGCAGTGGTAGCTCCTACAATGAGCAGTTCTTC
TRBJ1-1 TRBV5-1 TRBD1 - CASSFGTVSQTEAFF TGCGCCAGCAGCTTCGGGACAGTGAGTCAAACTGAAGCTTTCTTT
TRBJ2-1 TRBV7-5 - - CVRSLGTQFF TGTGTCAGAAGCCTCGGGACGCAGTTCTTC
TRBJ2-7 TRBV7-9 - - CASSLGGLTYEQYF TGTGCCAGCAGCTTGGGGGGCCTAACCTACGAGCAGTACTTC
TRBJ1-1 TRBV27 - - CASKGGAGSLNTEAFF TGTGCCAGCAAGGGGGGCGCAGGATCATTGAACACTGAAGCTTTCTTT
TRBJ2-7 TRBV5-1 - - CASSWGDRSSYEQYF TGCGCCAGCAGCTGGGGGGACAGAAGTTCCTACGAGCAGTACTTC